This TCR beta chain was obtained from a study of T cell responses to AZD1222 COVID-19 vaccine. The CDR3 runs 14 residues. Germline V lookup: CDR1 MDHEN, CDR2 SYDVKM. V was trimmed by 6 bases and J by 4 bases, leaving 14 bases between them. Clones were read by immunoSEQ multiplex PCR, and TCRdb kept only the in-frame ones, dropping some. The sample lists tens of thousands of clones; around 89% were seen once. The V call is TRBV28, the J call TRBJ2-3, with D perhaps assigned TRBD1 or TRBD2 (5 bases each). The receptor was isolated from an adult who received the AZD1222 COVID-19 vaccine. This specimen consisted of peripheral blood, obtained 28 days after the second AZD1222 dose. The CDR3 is CASRRERGADTQYF. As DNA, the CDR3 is TGTGCCAGCAGAAGGGAGAGGGGTGCAGATACGCAGTATTTT. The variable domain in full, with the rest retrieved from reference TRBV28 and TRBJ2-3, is DVKVTQSSRYLVKRTGEKVFLECVQDMDHENMFWYRQDPGLGLRLIYFSYDVKMKEKGDIPEGYSVSREKKERFSLILESASTNQTSMYLCASRRERGADTQYFGPGTRLTVL.